Listed below are T cell receptor beta chains from one sample, sequenced in a study of cytomegalovirus exposure and HLA in healthy donors. TCRdb keeps only in-frame clones here, not all; method: immunoSEQ multiplex PCR. This sample has about 180,000 clones; about 79% occur once, and the top ten carry approximately 1.2%. Material: PBMCs. The source is a girl aged 2-10 years in good health and CMV-seropositive. Both conserved end residues are part of each CDR3. Fields, in order: CDR3 length, D gene, clone size, J gene, V gene, CDR3 protein, CDR3 DNA. The D gene is left open where the match is weak. Clone size is stated in some rows and not others, as once, few, many or a class when expanded.

14	TRBD2	once	TRBJ2-1	TRBV5-1	CASRAPTAGEEQFF	TGCGCCAGCAGGGCCCCCACAGCGGGGGAGGAGCAGTTCTTC
15	TRBD1	few	TRBJ1-2	TRBV6-6	CASSYGTDFNYGYTF	TGTGCCAGCAGTTACGGGACAGACTTCAACTATGGCTACACCTTC
10	-	-	TRBJ2-1	TRBV7-9	CATGSFEQFF	TGTGCCACCGGGAGTTTTGAGCAGTTCTTC
14	TRBD2	once	TRBJ2-5	TRBV9	CASSTGLGGETQYF	TGTGCCAGCAGCACAGGACTAGGAGGAGAGACCCAGTACTTC
16	TRBD2	-	TRBJ2-5	TRBV10-2	CASSESASGLQETQYF	TGCGCCAGCAGTGAATCGGCTAGCGGGTTACAAGAGACCCAGTACTTC
13	-	once	TRBJ1-1	TRBV7-3	CASSLQGNTEAFF	TGTGCCAGCAGCTTACAGGGCAACACTGAAGCTTTCTTT
12	-	-	TRBJ1-6	TRBV9	CASSGDNSPLHF	TGTGCCAGCAGCGGAGATAATTCACCCCTCCACTTT
11	-	-	TRBJ2-3	TRBV25-1	CASTYTDTQYF	TGTGCCAGCACCTACACAGATACGCAGTATTTT
15	-	-	TRBJ2-3	TRBV28	CASKWGRRSTDTQYF	TGTGCCAGCAAATGGGGGCGGAGAAGCACAGATACGCAGTATTTT
14	-	-	TRBJ1-5	TRBV4-1	CASSLRQGNQPQHF	TGCGCCAGCAGCCTCCGACAAGGCAATCAGCCCCAGCATTTT
18	TRBD2	-	TRBJ2-3	TRBV9	CASSVARLAETSTDTQYF	TGTGCCAGCAGCGTAGCTCGGCTAGCGGAAACCAGCACAGATACGCAGTATTTT
14	-	-	TRBJ2-2	TRBV21-1	CATGPFGGAGELFF	TGTGCCACCGGTCCTTTTGGGGGGGCCGGGGAGCTGTTTTTT
14	-	-	TRBJ1-1	TRBV11-2	CASSPGDWNTEAFF	TGTGCCAGCAGCCCCGGGGACTGGAACACTGAAGCTTTCTTT
16	TRBD2	-	TRBJ2-3	TRBV5-1	CASSLVAGPYTDTQYF	TGCGCCAGCAGCTTGGTAGCGGGACCTTACACAGATACGCAGTATTTT
11	-	-	TRBJ2-7	TRBV5-6	CASSTSYEQYF	TGTGCCAGCAGCACTTCCTACGAGCAGTACTTC
14	TRBD1	few	TRBJ2-7	TRBV5-4	CASSNRDRADEQYF	TGTGCCAGCAGCAACCGGGACAGGGCAGACGAGCAGTACTTC
14	TRBD2	-	TRBJ2-3	TRBV30	CAWSVWGGTDTPYF	TGTGCCTGGAGTGTATGGGGGGGAACAGATACGCCGTATTTT
14	-	-	TRBJ2-5	TRBV19	CASSIGGLEETQYF	TGTGCCAGTAGTATAGGGGGACTTGAAGAGACCCAGTACTTC
14	-	-	TRBJ1-1	TRBV9	CASSVAQANTEAFF	TGTGCCAGCAGCGTAGCCCAGGCGAACACTGAAGCTTTCTTT
13	-	-	TRBJ2-3	TRBV6-1	CASSAYSTDTQYF	TGTGCCAGCAGTGCCTACAGCACAGATACGCAGTATTTT
15	TRBD1	-	TRBJ1-1	TRBV25-1	CASSEPGQGATEAFF	TGTGCCAGCAGTGAACCGGGACAGGGGGCCACTGAAGCTTTCTTT
11	-	-	TRBJ1-2	TRBV30	CACTENYGYTF	TGTGCCTGTACAGAGAACTATGGCTACACCTTC
16	-	-	TRBJ1-2	TRBV9	CASSLAGAGRNYGYTF	TGTGCCAGCAGCCTAGCTGGTGCAGGGAGGAACTATGGCTACACCTTC
15	TRBD1	-	TRBJ2-3	TRBV9	CASSPTGERTDTQYF	TGTGCCAGCAGCCCCACAGGGGAAAGGACAGATACGCAGTATTTT
16	TRBD1	-	TRBJ1-6	TRBV5-6	CASSLGSQGENSPLHF	TGTGCCAGCAGCTTGGGGAGCCAGGGGGAGAATTCACCCCTCCACTTT
14	TRBD1	few	TRBJ1-1	TRBV6-1	CASTDRGPNTEAFF	TGTGCCAGTACGGACAGGGGGCCTAACACTGAAGCTTTCTTT
15	-	-	TRBJ1-1	TRBV7-6	CASSTSLGQRKEAFF	TGTGCCAGCAGCACCTCGTTGGGACAAAGAAAAGAAGCTTTCTTT
16	TRBD2	once	TRBJ2-1	TRBV7-3	CASSLNSGSGKDEQFF	TGTGCCAGCAGCTTAAATTCCGGTAGCGGGAAGGATGAGCAGTTCTTC
16	-	-	TRBJ2-7	TRBV5-4	CASSSGGTGTLYEQYF	TGTGCCAGCAGCTCGGGAGGGACAGGGACACTATACGAGCAGTACTTC
13	-	-	TRBJ2-7	TRBV29-1	CSVMSGAHYEQYF	TGCAGCGTTATGAGCGGAGCACACTACGAGCAGTACTTC
13	-	-	TRBJ2-7	TRBV15	CATRRQGSYEQYF	TGTGCCACCAGAAGGCAGGGCTCCTACGAGCAGTACTTC
16	TRBD1	-	TRBJ1-5	TRBV18	CASSPAGQGVDQPQHF	TGTGCCAGCTCACCAGCGGGACAGGGAGTCGATCAGCCCCAGCATTTT
16	TRBD2	-	TRBJ2-5	TRBV6-6	CASSYPGLAAQETQYF	TGTGCCAGCAGTTATCCCGGACTAGCGGCGCAAGAGACCCAGTACTTC
14	-	-	TRBJ2-5	TRBV28	CASSLRLIQGTQYF	TGTGCCAGCAGTTTAAGACTTATTCAAGGGACCCAGTACTTC
15	TRBD1	-	TRBJ1-5	TRBV7-2	CASSLAGTGNQPQHF	TGTGCCAGCAGCTTGGCCGGGACAGGCAATCAGCCCCAGCATTTT
12	-	-	TRBJ2-3	TRBV30	CAWSAPPGTQYF	TGTGCCTGGAGTGCACCACCGGGTACGCAGTATTTT
15	TRBD1	-	TRBJ2-7	TRBV11-2	CASSQQGQGAYEQYF	TGTGCCAGCAGCCAACAGGGACAGGGGGCATACGAGCAGTACTTC
14	-	-	TRBJ1-5	TRBV4-1	CASSPRQGNQPQHF	TGCGCCAGCAGCCCAAGACAGGGCAATCAGCCCCAGCATTTT
11	-	-	TRBJ2-4	TRBV6-5	CASSYQGIQYF	TGTGCCAGCAGTTATCAGGGAATTCAGTACTTC
14	-	few	TRBJ1-1	TRBV5-5	CASSKGITNTEAFF	TGTGCCAGCAGCAAGGGGATCACGAACACTGAAGCTTTCTTT
14	-	-	TRBJ2-7	TRBV19	CASSTNSGSNEQYF	TGTGCCAGTAGTACCAATTCAGGGTCCAACGAGCAGTACTTC
16	-	-	TRBJ2-1	TRBV7-3	CASSSTTGLRNNEQFF	TGTGCCAGCAGCTCGACAACAGGTCTGAGGAACAATGAGCAGTTCTTC
17	-	-	TRBJ1-4	TRBV5-1	CASSLGAPGSTNEKLFF	TGCGCCAGCAGCTTGGGCGCACCGGGATCGACTAATGAAAAACTGTTTTTT
14	TRBD1	once	TRBJ1-1	TRBV28	CASSPRTGRTEAFF	TGTGCCAGCAGCCCTCGGACAGGGAGGACTGAAGCTTTCTTT
19	TRBD1	-	TRBJ1-1	TRBV7-3	CASSLPPLGTGVLNTEAFF	TGTGCCAGCAGCTTACCCCCCCTAGGGACAGGGGTATTGAACACTGAAGCTTTCTTT
13	-	-	TRBJ2-5	TRBV28	CASSLGLQETQYF	TGTGCCAGCAGTTTAGGCTTACAAGAGACCCAGTACTTC
14	-	-	TRBJ2-5	TRBV5-1	CASSSLQGQETQYF	TGCGCCAGCAGCAGCTTACAGGGTCAAGAGACCCAGTACTTC
16	-	-	TRBJ2-4	TRBV28	CASSSYGLLDKNIQYF	TGTGCCAGCAGCTCTTACGGACTTTTGGACAAAAACATTCAGTACTTC
17	TRBD1	-	TRBJ1-5	TRBV30	CAWSPWTGGFYNQPQHF	TGTGCCTGGAGTCCATGGACAGGGGGCTTCTACAATCAGCCCCAGCATTTT
15	-	-	TRBJ1-6	TRBV16	CASSQSKGVDSPLHF	TGTGCCAGCAGCCAATCCAAGGGAGTCGATTCACCCCTCCACTTT
15	TRBD2	once	TRBJ2-1	TRBV5-6	CASSLVPGGYNEQFF	TGTGCCAGCAGCTTGGTACCGGGAGGCTACAATGAGCAGTTCTTC
15	TRBD1	-	TRBJ2-7	TRBV30	CAWSNGQGVPHEQYF	TGTGCCTGGAGTAACGGACAGGGTGTTCCCCACGAGCAGTACTTC
16	-	-	TRBJ2-1	TRBV14	CASSPDWASSYNEQFF	TGTGCCAGCAGCCCGGATTGGGCAAGCTCCTACAATGAGCAGTTCTTC
15	-	-	TRBJ2-1	TRBV5-1	CASSLWTDSYNEQFF	TGCGCCAGCAGCTTGTGGACAGACTCCTACAATGAGCAGTTCTTC
13	-	-	TRBJ1-1	TRBV13	CASSIDRNTEAFF	TGTGCCAGCAGCATCGACAGAAACACTGAAGCTTTCTTT
17	TRBD2	once	TRBJ2-1	TRBV6-4	CASSDSSSGGEHNEQFF	TGTGCCAGCAGTGACTCGTCTAGCGGGGGGGAACACAATGAGCAGTTCTTC
15	TRBD2	-	TRBJ2-7	TRBV5-1	CASSWTSGRVGEQYF	TGCGCCAGCAGCTGGACTAGCGGGAGGGTGGGCGAGCAGTACTTC
15	TRBD1	-	TRBJ2-1	TRBV19	CASSTTGVSYNEQFF	TGTGCCAGTAGTACTACAGGGGTTTCCTACAATGAGCAGTTCTTC
12	-	-	TRBJ1-1	TRBV6-6	CASSYGQAEAFF	TGTGCCAGCAGTTACGGACAAGCCGAAGCTTTCTTT